This TCR beta chain was obtained from a study of blood T cells in healthy people across ages (dated by TCRdb to the mid-2010s). In the study overall: In model experiments, template switching captured roughly one uniquely barcoded TCR beta cDNA molecule for every two T cells. To track age-related changes in TCR beta repertoire diversity, the study relied on deep sequencing normalized with unique cDNA molecular identifiers. The donors were divided into four age groups: young (average 16 years), middle-aged (over 35), aged (roughly 60) and long-lived (approximately 74). Donors of different ages were randomly distributed across sequencing lanes to avoid experimental bias. For two donors (one aged 18 to 30 and one aged 80 or older), the study analyzed two additional independent replicas of 1 million unique cDNA reads from the same blood draw. Overall results and qualifications from the work: As age increased, observed TCR beta diversity per million T cells dropped in a roughly linear way, and a significant reduction was already evident by age 40. The long-lived group showed more naive CD4+ T cells, fewer expanded clones and increased TCR diversity than the aged group, suggesting age selection. Estimates of total diversity based on one million sequenced T cells were considered lower bounds and underestimates. Since profiling was done on bulk unsorted PBMCs, naive and antigen-experienced compartments could not be conclusively compared. There was a strong correlation between observed TCR beta diversity and the percentage of naive T cells measured by flow cytometry. The CMV infection status of donors was not known, potentially confounding age-related changes in expanded clonotypes.

To prepare the library, 5' RACE was applied. The listed sequencing device is Illumina HiSeq 2500. A second roughly 6 to 11 cycle PCR used a sample-barcoded 5' primer and a J-beta primer mix. A template-switch 5' adaptor carrying 12 random nucleotides introduced a unique molecular identifier onto each TCR beta cDNA molecule. At least 3 million CDR3-containing paired-end reads were obtained from each sample. First-strand cDNA synthesis was performed from all RNA using the Mint cDNA synthesis kit, with priming by a TRBC-specific oligonucleotide. After uracil-DNA glycosylase treatment, a first 18-cycle PCR used universal primers M1SS and BC2_uni_R on all cDNA. The paper's processing steps were these. Normalization of each sample was performed by random selection of 1 million high-quality reads, each carrying a distinct molecular identifier. Instead of being binned into consensus sequences, reads with shared molecular identifiers were discarded. MiTCR, run with a Q25 quality threshold and the strictest error-elimination algorithm, handled CDR3 identification, clonotype clustering and error correction. A nonparametric unseen species model with Euler transformation was used to estimate lower-bound total TCR beta diversity. TCRdb reprocessing: public reads trimmed at Q25 with fastp, clones called with MiXCR, in-frame beta chains kept. Every entry covers one CDR3 protein and lists the most common genes and DNA from its rows. The V and J calls and clone size come from TCRdb's table, not from the authors' own analysis. The sample table contains 1.5 million to 2 million distinct CDR3 sequences; only one count was recorded for about 31% of them. The ten largest clones add up to 11% of the sample.

In regard to this clonotype: This clone's antigen is unknown. Per-nucleotide qualities are absent, and no much larger clonotype sits a single base away.

Reading the germline V gene gives CDR1 ENHRY and CDR2 SYGVKD. Germline trimming amounts to 9 bases on V and 7 bases on J, with 8 as the count of junction bases outside the gene matches. There are 15 amino acids in the CDR3, from cysteine to phenylalanine inclusive. Only the CDR3 part of the read is kept: 45 bases, read in frame from the first base. Systemically healthy Caucasian individuals from Russia, 39 in total and aged about 6 to 100 years, were included as donors. Each donor gave about 9.2 milliliters of peripheral blood, drawn into EDTA-treated Vacutainer tubes. PBMCs were isolated by Ficoll-Paque density-gradient centrifugation, with at least 6 million obtained per sample. Trizol reagent was used to extract total RNA from the PBMCs, yielding at least 6 micrograms per sample. For every donor, an aliquot of PBMCs went through flow cytometry to measure the percentages of naive CD45RAhigh/CD27high T cells.

The sequence is built from TRBV10-3 and TRBJ2-1; the junction holds 14 bases that match TRBD2. The TCR sequence derives from a woman in her 30s in good health. Sequencing was performed on blood. The sequenced DNA is TGTGCCATACGTGGGACTAGCGGGAGTATAAATGAGCAGTTCTTC. Translated, this gives CAIRGTSGSINEQFF.